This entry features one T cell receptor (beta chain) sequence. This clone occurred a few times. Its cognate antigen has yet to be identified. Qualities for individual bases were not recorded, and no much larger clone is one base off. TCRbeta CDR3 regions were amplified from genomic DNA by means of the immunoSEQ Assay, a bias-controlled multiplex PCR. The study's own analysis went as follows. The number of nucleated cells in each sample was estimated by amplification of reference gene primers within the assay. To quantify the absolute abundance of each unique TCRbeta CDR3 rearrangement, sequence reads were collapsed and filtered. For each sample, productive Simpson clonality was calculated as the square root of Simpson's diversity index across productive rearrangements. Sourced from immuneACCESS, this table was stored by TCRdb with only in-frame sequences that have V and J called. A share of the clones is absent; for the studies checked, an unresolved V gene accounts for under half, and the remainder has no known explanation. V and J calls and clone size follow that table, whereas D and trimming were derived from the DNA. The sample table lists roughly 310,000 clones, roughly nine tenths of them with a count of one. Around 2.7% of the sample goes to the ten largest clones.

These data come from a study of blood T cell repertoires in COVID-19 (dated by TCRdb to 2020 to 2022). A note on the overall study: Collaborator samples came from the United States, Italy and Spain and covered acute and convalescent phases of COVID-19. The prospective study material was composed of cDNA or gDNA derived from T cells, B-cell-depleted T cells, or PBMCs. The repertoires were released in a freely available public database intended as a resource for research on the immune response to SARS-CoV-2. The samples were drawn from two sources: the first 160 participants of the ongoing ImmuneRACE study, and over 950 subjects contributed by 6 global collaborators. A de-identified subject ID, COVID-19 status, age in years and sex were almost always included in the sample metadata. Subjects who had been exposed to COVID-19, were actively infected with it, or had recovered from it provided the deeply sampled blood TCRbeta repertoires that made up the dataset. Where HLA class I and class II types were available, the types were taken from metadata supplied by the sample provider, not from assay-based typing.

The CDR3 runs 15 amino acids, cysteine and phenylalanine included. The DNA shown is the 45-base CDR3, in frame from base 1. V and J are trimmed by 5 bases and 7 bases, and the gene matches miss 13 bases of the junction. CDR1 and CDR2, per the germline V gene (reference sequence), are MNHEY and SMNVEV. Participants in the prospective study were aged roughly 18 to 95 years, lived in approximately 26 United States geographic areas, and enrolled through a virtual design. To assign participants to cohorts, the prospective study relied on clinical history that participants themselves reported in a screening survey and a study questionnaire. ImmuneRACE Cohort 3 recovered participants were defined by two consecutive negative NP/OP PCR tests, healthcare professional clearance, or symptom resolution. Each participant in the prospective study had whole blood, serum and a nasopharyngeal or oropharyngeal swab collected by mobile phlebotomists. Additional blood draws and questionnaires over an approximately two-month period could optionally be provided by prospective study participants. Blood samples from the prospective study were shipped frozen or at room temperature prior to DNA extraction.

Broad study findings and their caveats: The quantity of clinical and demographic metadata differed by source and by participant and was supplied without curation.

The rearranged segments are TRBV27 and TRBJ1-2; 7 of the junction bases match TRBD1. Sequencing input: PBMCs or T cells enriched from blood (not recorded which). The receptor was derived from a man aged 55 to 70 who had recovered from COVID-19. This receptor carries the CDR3 CASSPRQGTYRGYTF. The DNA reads TGTGCCAGCAGTCCACGACAGGGTACCTATCGTGGCTACACCTTC.